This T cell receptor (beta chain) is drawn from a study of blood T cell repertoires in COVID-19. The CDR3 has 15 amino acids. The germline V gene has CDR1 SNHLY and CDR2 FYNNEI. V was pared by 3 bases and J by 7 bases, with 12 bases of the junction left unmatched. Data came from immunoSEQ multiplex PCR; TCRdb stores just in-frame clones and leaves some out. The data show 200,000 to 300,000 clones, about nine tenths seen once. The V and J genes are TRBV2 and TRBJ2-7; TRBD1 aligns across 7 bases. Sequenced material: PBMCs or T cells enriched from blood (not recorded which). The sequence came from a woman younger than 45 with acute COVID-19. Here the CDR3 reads CASSDTQGVRGEQYF. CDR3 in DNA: TGTGCCAGCAGTGATACGCAGGGGGTGAGGGGGGAGCAGTACTTC.